Listed below are T cell receptor beta chains from one sample, sequenced in a study of a mutant IDH1 vaccine in newly diagnosed glioma. These receptors' targets are unknown. Sequencing used immunoSEQ multiplex PCR; TCRdb keeps in-frame clones, though not all of them. This sample yields about 40,000 clones, of which approximately 91% are seen a single time; around 3% belongs to the top ten. Source: PBMCs, taken from a glioma patient whose treatment included an IDH1 peptide vaccine. Receptors originate from a man over 45 with glioma. Both conserved end residues are part of each CDR3. The order of the fields is D gene, J gene, V gene, clone size, CDR3 DNA, CDR3 protein. The D gene is left open where the match is weak. Some rows have no size entry. The others give once, few or many, or a class for an expanded clone.

.	TRBJ1-2	TRBV4-3	.	TGCGCCAGCAGCCAAGTTATTGCGGGTAGAGGCTACACCTTC	CASSQVIAGRGYTF
.	TRBJ2-7	TRBV2	.	TGTGCCAGCAGTGAATGGGTTGAAGGGCCCTACGAGCAGTACTTC	CASSEWVEGPYEQYF
.	TRBJ1-1	TRBV19	.	TGTGCCAGTAGACAGGGCGGCACTGAAGCTTTCTTT	CASRQGGTEAFF
.	TRBJ1-6	TRBV7-2	.	TGTGCCAGCAGCTCAAAGTGGACCGCTTCACCCCTCCACTTT	CASSSKWTASPLHF
.	TRBJ1-2	TRBV10-2	.	TGCGCCAGCAACCGGGACCGAATTAACTATGGCTACACCTTC	CASNRDRINYGYTF
.	TRBJ1-2	TRBV2	.	TGTGCCAGCAGTGTCAAAGGGAGTCATGGCTACACCTTC	CASSVKGSHGYTF
.	TRBJ1-1	TRBV18	.	TGTGCCAGCTCACCTGACCGGACAAAGAACACTGAAGCTTTCTTT	CASSPDRTKNTEAFF
.	TRBJ1-1	TRBV5-6	.	TGTGCCAGCAGCGACCACCCGGGCGCTGAAGCTTTCTTT	CASSDHPGAEAFF
.	TRBJ2-7	TRBV7-9	.	TGTGCCAGCAGCCACGGCGGGGCTTACGAGCAGTACTTC	CASSHGGAYEQYF
.	TRBJ2-1	TRBV15	.	TGTGCCACCAGCAGAGACTCCGGGAACAATGAGCAGTTCTTC	CATSRDSGNNEQFF
TRBD1	TRBJ1-2	TRBV6-1	.	TGTGCCAGCAGTCTCCAGGGGGGTCGGGGATATGGCTACACCTTC	CASSLQGGRGYGYTF
TRBD1	TRBJ1-6	TRBV4-2	.	TGTGCCAGCAGCCCGGGCGGCAGGGGGGATTCACCCCTCCACTTT	CASSPGGRGDSPLHF
.	TRBJ1-3	TRBV28	.	TGTGCCAGCGGCGCGGGGTTCTCTGGAAACACCATATATTTT	CASGAGFSGNTIYF
TRBD1	TRBJ2-1	TRBV2	.	TGTGCCAGCAGTGAAGAGTTGGACAGGGGCTACAATGAGCAGTTCTTC	CASSEELDRGYNEQFF
.	TRBJ1-2	TRBV19	few	TGTGCCAGTAGTATAGGTCCGCGACGAGGAGAAGGCTACACCTTC	CASSIGPRRGEGYTF
.	TRBJ2-7	TRBV29-1	.	TGCAGCGTTGCGGCGCGTGAGGTTGTGATGGGAGGCTACGAGCAGTACTTC	CSVAAREVVMGGYEQYF